The source of this TCR beta chain is a study of T cell clonotyping in hematopoietic cell transplantation. Whole-study findings and limits: After transplant, recipient diversity fell while pathologically expanded clonotypes grew through day 180. At the given depth, recipient repertoires were over 95% de novo clonotypes.

V was shortened by 3 bases and J by 5 bases, with 7 bases between the two germline ends. The CDR3 is 12 residues long. Germline CDR1 reads SEHNR; CDR2 reads FQNEAQ (reference sequence). As regards this clone: The antigen remains unidentified.

Clones were read by immunoSEQ multiplex PCR, and TCRdb kept only the in-frame ones, dropping some. The sample comprises 20,000 or so clones, approximately 79% of which are singletons, and approximately 14% rests with the top ten. The sequencing sample was made of peripheral blood mononuclear cells. J is TRBJ1-1 and V is TRBV7-9; D gene ambiguous. This clonotype originated in a man in his sixties in good health. Some clones in this sample may be carry-over from other donors' samples. CDR3 nucleotide sequence: TGTGCCAGCAGCTTTGGCAGTACTGAAGCTTTCTTT. Its protein product is CASSFGSTEAFF.